This paragraph reports one T cell receptor beta chain. Its antigen is still unknown. There are no base qualities to consult, and no much larger clone falls within one base. This record comes from a study of blood T cell repertoires in COVID-19 (dated by TCRdb to about 2020). Study-wide context: Samples covering the acute and convalescent phases of COVID-19 were provided by collaborators in the United States, Italy and Spain. The material from the prospective study consisted of cDNA or gDNA derived from T cells, B-cell-depleted T cells, or PBMCs. Deeply sampled blood TCRbeta repertoires from subjects exposed to, actively infected with, or recovered from COVID-19 were included in the dataset. The repertoires were released in a freely available public database intended as a resource for research on the immune response to SARS-CoV-2. The samples were drawn from the first 160 participants of the ongoing ImmuneRACE study and from 1,200 or so subjects provided by 6 global collaborators. Sample metadata almost always included a de-identified subject ID, COVID-19 status, age in years and sex. HLA class I and class II types, where available, came from metadata supplied by the sample provider rather than from assay-based typing. The research as a whole found: The amount of clinical and demographic metadata varied by source and participant and was provided uncurated.

V is pruned by 4 bases and J by 3 bases, leaving 11 bases of the junction without a gene match. The germline V gene (reference sequence) supplies CDR1 SEHNR and CDR2 FQNEAQ. From its cysteine to its phenylalanine, the CDR3 spans 17 amino acids. Only CDR3 DNA is held: 51 bases, read in frame from base 1. One collaborating source in Seattle enrolled patients while the patients were actively infected and followed the patients over time throughout the course of disease. Collaborating institutions collected whole blood in K2EDTA tubes following their own protocols. For TCRbeta analysis, collaborators shipped samples as frozen whole blood, isolated PBMCs, or DNA extracted from either of those sample types. TCRbeta CDR3 regions were amplified from genomic DNA using the immunoSEQ Assay, a bias-controlled multiplex PCR. On the authors' methods: Within the assay, amplification of reference gene primers was used to estimate how many nucleated cells each sample contained. To quantify the absolute abundance of each unique TCRbeta CDR3 rearrangement, sequence reads were collapsed and filtered. For each sample, productive Simpson clonality was calculated as the square root of Simpson's diversity index over productive rearrangements. Sourced from immuneACCESS, this table was stored by TCRdb with only in-frame sequences that have V and J called. A share of the clones is absent; for the studies checked, an unresolved V gene accounts for under half, and the remainder has no known explanation. V and J calls and clone size come straight from that table; D and trimming were deduced from the DNA. The table for this sample lists 130,000 to 150,000 clones; 70% to 90% of them were counted only once. The ten largest account for about 8% of the sample.

Sequencing was carried out using peripheral blood. This clonotype was sampled from a woman aged 55-70 years with COVID-19, enrolled during active disease. The chain couples TRBV7-9 to TRBJ1-1; 10 central bases correspond to TRBD1. CDR3 protein: CASSSRQGAVVDTEAFF. The nucleotide sequence reads TGTGCCAGCAGCTCAAGACAGGGGGCTGTGGTGGACACTGAAGCTTTCTTT.